Described below is a single T cell receptor beta chain sequence and its context. The CDR3 totals 17 residues. CDR1 and CDR2 (germline): GTSNPN, SVGIG (reference sequence). Between the trimmed V and J ends, which lost 2 bases and 2 bases, there was a span of 20 bases. RNA extraction was followed by reverse transcription into cDNA, which acted as the sequencing template. Some clones are missing from TCRdb's copy, which holds only in-frame ones; the method was immunoSEQ multiplex PCR. The table lists about 180,000 clones, 50% to 60% of them singletons. The sample belongs to a study of CD8+ T cells in alopecia areata. Sorted out of PBMCs were CD4+ T cells and CD8+ T cells.

The receptor was derived from a human donor with alopecia areata. V and J are TRBV30 and TRBJ2-3; tentatively, D is TRBD1 or TRBD2 (6 bases each). The starting material was CD4+ T cells sorted from blood, obtained at week 0. CDR3 DNA sequence: TGTGCCTGGAGTCGGGTAAGGGGGACTCCTTTCACAGATACGCAGTATTTT. Its translation: CAWSRVRGTPFTDTQYF.